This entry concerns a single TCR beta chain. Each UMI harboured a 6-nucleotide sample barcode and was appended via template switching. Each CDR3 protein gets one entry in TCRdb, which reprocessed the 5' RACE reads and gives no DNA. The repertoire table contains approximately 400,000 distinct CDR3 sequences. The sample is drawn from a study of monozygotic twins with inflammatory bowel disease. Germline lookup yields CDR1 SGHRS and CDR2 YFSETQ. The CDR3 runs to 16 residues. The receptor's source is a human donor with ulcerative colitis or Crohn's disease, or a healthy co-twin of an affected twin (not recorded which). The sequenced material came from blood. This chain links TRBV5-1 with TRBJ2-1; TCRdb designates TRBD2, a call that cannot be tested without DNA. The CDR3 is CASSKHETGIANEQFF.